The 24 T cell receptor beta chains below all came from one sample that was sequenced in a study of shared clonotypes between healthy human individuals. Here immunoSEQ multiplex PCR was the method, and the copy in TCRdb shows in-frame clones only, minus some. Of roughly 500,000 clones in the sample, around 79% were seen once. The sequenced sample was PBMCs. The receptors shown here come from a woman aged 40-49 years in good health. Some clones in this sample may be carry-over from other donors' samples.

The chain uses TRBV27 and TRBJ2-7; 8 bases are a match to TRBD1. Germline values: CDR1 MNHEY, CDR2 SMNVEV (reference sequence). The CDR3 runs to 13 residues. The V segment lost 5 bases and the J segment 6 bases; nucleotides outside the gene matches: 6. The CDR3 nucleotides are TGTGCCAGCAGTGGTAGGACAGGGCTCGAGCAGTACTTC. Translating it yields CASSGRTGLEQYF.

The chain joins TRBV10-3 to TRBJ1-2, with D uncertain. Germline CDR1 and CDR2: ENHRY and SYGVKD. V was pared by 0 bases and J by 4 bases, with 12 bases between. CDR3 size: 15 residues. The CDR3 region is CAISESQRVGYGYTF. Here the CDR3 DNA reads TGTGCCATCAGTGAGTCACAGAGGGTGGGCTATGGCTACACCTTC.

The chain uses TRBV19 and TRBJ2-5; D may be TRBD2 (6 bases). CDR3 length equals 13 residues. CDR1 LNHDA and CDR2 SQIVND come from the germline V gene (reference sequence). V lost 5 bases to trimming and J lost 6 bases, with 13 bases between them. The CDR3 DNA sequence: TGTGCCAGTAGTTCCGGGAGTGTGCAGACCCAGTACTTC. As protein: CASSSGSVQTQYF.

The chain has TRBV4-3 and TRBJ2-1; D gene uncertain. Germline loops: CDR1 LGHNA, CDR2 YSLEER. The CDR3 is 14 residues long. Trimming cost V 4 bases and J 7 bases, with 14 bases left between them. CDR3 bases: TGCGCCAGCAGCCTCGAGGCTAGGGCGAATGAGCAGTTCTTC. Translated: CASSLEARANEQFF.

In its sample, this clone was seen once. The V call is TRBV9, the J call TRBJ2-2, with TRBD2 identical over 9 bases. Germline V lookup: CDR1 SGDLS, CDR2 YYNGEE. CDR3 length equals 19 residues. The ends lost 4 bases at V and 5 bases at J; junction bases unmatched: 18. The CDR3 region has the DNA TGTGCCAGCAGCTCTTCTGGCGGGAGGGCCGTTGGAGTGACCGGGGAGCTGTTTTTT. Translation gives CASSSSGGRAVGVTGELFF. Combining the CDR3 with reference TRBV9 and TRBJ2-2 gives the whole variable domain DSGVTQTPKHLITATGQRVTLRCSPRSGDLSVYWYQQSLDQGLQFLIQYYNGEERAKGNILERFSAQQFPDLHSELNLSSLELGDSALYFCASSSSGGRAVGVTGELFFGEGSRLTVL.

This chain uses TRBV29-1 with TRBJ2-7, with 7 bases identical to TRBD1. From germline, CDR1 is SQVTM and CDR2 ANQGSEA. The length of the CDR3 is 12 residues. J lost 5 bases, V lost 1 base, and 2 bases had no gene match. The CDR3 protein is CSVEGDSDEQYF. The CDR3 DNA is TGCAGCGTTGAAGGGGACAGCGACGAGCAGTACTTC.

This clone was counted only a few times. The gene calls are TRBV5-4 and TRBJ1-1; D unclear. Trimming removed 0 bases at V and 8 bases at J, with 8 bases between. Germline CDR1 reads SGHNT; CDR2 reads YYREEE (reference sequence). The length of the CDR3 is 12 residues. CDR3 sequence reads: CASSLGSSEAFF. In DNA, the CDR3 is TGTGCCAGCAGCTTGGGGAGCTCCGAAGCTTTCTTT.

The genes are TRBV2 and TRBJ2-3; 8 positions match TRBD1. The germline gives CDR1 SNHLY, CDR2 FYNNEI. V shed 6 bases and J 2 bases; nucleotides not matched to a gene: 7. This CDR3 has 15 amino acids. CDR3 in amino acids: CASSGQGLSTDTQYF. The CDR3 DNA reads as TGTGCCAGCAGCGGACAGGGTCTCTCCACAGATACGCAGTATTTT.

The table lists this clone with a few counts. The chain uses TRBV7-9 and TRBJ1-5, with D hard to call. CDR3 length: 14 amino acids. Germline assignment: CDR1 SEHNR and CDR2 FQNEAQ (reference sequence). The ends were cut back, 5 bases at V and 2 bases at J, with 10 bases in the middle. As DNA, the CDR3 is TGTGCCAGCAGCAATGTAAGTGGCAATCAGCCCCAGCATTTT. Its translation: CASSNVSGNQPQHF.

The J gene is TRBJ2-2, the V gene TRBV7-8; 13 bases map to TRBD2. The CDR3 covers 17 residues. Germline trimming cut 2 bases from V and 2 bases from J; bases unmatched to any gene: 2. The V gene's germline CDR1 is SGHVS and CDR2 FQNEAQ. This CDR3 reads CASSLPGLAGNTGELFF. CDR3 coding DNA: TGTGCCAGCAGCTTACCGGGACTAGCGGGAAACACCGGGGAGCTGTTTTTT. The entire variable domain, with the rest obtained from reference TRBV7-8 and TRBJ2-2, is as follows: GAGVSQSPRYKVAKRGQDVALRCDPISGHVSLFWYQQALGQGPEFLTYFQNEAQLDKSGLPSDRFFAERPEGSVSTLKIQRTQQEDSAVYLCASSLPGLAGNTGELFFGEGSRLTVL.

The V call is TRBV7-2, the J call TRBJ2-1, with D perhaps TRBD2 (6 bases). The CDR3 runs to 15 residues. The V and J ends lost 7 bases and 2 bases respectively, with 15 bases between them. The germline gives CDR1 SGHTA, CDR2 FQGNSA. The CDR3 here is CASKLSGLTYNEQFF. CDR3 nucleotides: TGTGCCAGCAAGTTAAGCGGGTTGACCTACAATGAGCAGTTCTTC.

This clone showed up just once. The chain couples TRBV2 to TRBJ2-1; 9 positions match TRBD1. The CDR3 consists of 17 residues. Germline V gene sequence: CDR1 SNHLY, CDR2 FYNNEI. Trimming cost V 6 bases and J 2 bases; bases outside gene matches: 11. The CDR3 nucleotides are TGTGCCAGCAGAAGCCAACCGGGACAGGGAACCTACAATGAGCAGTTCTTC. The encoded protein is CASRSQPGQGTYNEQFF.

The chain links TRBV27 to TRBJ2-7; D is perhaps TRBD1 (6 bases). Germline CDR1 reads MNHEY; CDR2 reads SMNVEV (reference sequence). This CDR3 region has 14 residues. Trimming cost V 5 bases and J 3 bases, with 14 bases left between them. DNA of the CDR3: TGTGCCAGCAGTCCCAACAGGGTTAGCTACGAGCAGTACTTC. Translated, it gives CASSPNRVSYEQYF.

The chain joins TRBV30 to TRBJ1-5; 11 bases fit TRBD1. This CDR3 spans 17 amino acids. Losses at the gene ends were 2 bases for V and 9 bases for J; bases not matched to a gene: 15. Germline CDR1 reads GTSNPN; CDR2 reads SVGIG (reference sequence). CDR3 sequence (DNA): TGTGCCTGGAGTCCATTGGGACAGGGGGGTTTAGTGCGGCCCCAGCATTTT. It encodes CAWSPLGQGGLVRPQHF.

The chain joins TRBV29-1 to TRBJ2-3; 8 bases map to TRBD2. V lost 4 bases and J lost 0; bases outside the gene matches: 6. Germline V gives CDR1 SQVTM, CDR2 ANQGSEA. This CDR3 comprises 15 residues. This CDR3 reads CSVVLAASSTDTQYF. DNA for the CDR3: TGCAGCGTTGTACTAGCGGCCTCTAGCACAGATACGCAGTATTTT.

The chain joins TRBV6-1 to TRBJ2-2; no reliable D call. The CDR3 consists of 14 residues. The germline V gene encodes CDR1 MNHNS and CDR2 SASEGT. The V and J ends lost 3 bases and 0 bases respectively, with 5 bases between them. CDR3: CASSELTNTGELFF. In nucleotides, the CDR3 is TGTGCCAGCAGTGAGCTGACGAACACCGGGGAGCTGTTTTTT.

In this sample, this clone turned up a few times. V gene TRBV7-9 combines with J gene TRBJ1-1; D unresolved. The CDR3 extends over 14 amino acids. Per germline, CDR1 SEHNR and CDR2 FQNEAQ (reference sequence). With 7 bases removed from V and 3 bases from J, the gap between germline ends came to 15 bases. The CDR3 spells CASKLVSDYTEAFF. The CDR3 DNA is TGTGCCAGCAAGCTCGTATCAGATTACACTGAAGCTTTCTTT. The full variable domain, its missing parts supplied by reference TRBV7-9 and TRBJ1-1, is DTGVSQNPRHKITKRGQNVTFRCDPISEHNRLYWYRQTLGQGPEFLTYFQNEAQLEKSRLLSDRFSAERPKGSFSTLEIQRTEQGDSAMYLCASKLVSDYTEAFFGQGTRLTVV.

The CDR3 here is CASSPSLAKNIQYF. The CDR3 coding sequence is TGTGCCAGCAGTCCTAGTTTAGCCAAAAACATTCAGTACTTC. This chain links TRBV6-5 with TRBJ2-4; D not certain. CDR1 and CDR2 (germline): MNHEY, SVGAGI. This CDR3 is built from 14 residues. Trimming removed 5 bases from V and 0 bases from J, with 8 bases in between.

The table lists this clone with a count of one. The chain recombines TRBV4-2 with TRBJ2-7; TRBD1 or TRBD2 may be the D gene (7 bases each). CDR1 is LGHNA, CDR2 YNFKEQ, per germline. V shed 0 bases and J shed 1 base, with 10 bases lying between them. The CDR3 covers 15 residues. The CDR3 DNA reads TGTGCCAGCAGCCAAGACAGGGGGGGGTCCTACGAGCAGTACTTC. Amino acid sequence: CASSQDRGGSYEQYF.

A note on this clone: This sample also contains other DNA sequences that code for the same CDR3. The gene calls are TRBV9 and TRBJ2-5; D might be TRBD1 (5 bases). V lost 1 base, J lost 0 bases, and 10 bases lay in between. There are 15 residues in the CDR3. Germline V CDR1 and CDR2: SGDLS, YYNGEE. In nucleotides, the CDR3 is TGTGCCAGCAGCGTATTAGGGGCCGACCAAGAGACCCAGTACTTC. Translating gives CASSVLGADQETQYF.

The genes are TRBV4-2 and TRBJ1-2; D is unclear. Germline V gene sequence: CDR1 LGHNA, CDR2 YNFKEQ. The CDR3 runs to 19 residues. Trimming pared 4 bases from V and 0 bases from J, leaving 24 bases between. CDR3 in amino acids: CASSPEVGRGGWTNYGYTF. The CDR3 DNA reads as TGTGCCAGCAGCCCGGAAGTAGGTAGAGGTGGGTGGACTAACTATGGCTACACCTTC.

The V and J genes are TRBV18 and TRBJ2-7; 10 bases line up with TRBD2. J gave up 5 bases and V 2 bases, and 3 bases lay outside the gene matches. This CDR3 comprises 14 residues. The germline V gene has CDR1 KGHSH and CDR2 LQKENI. CDR3 DNA: TGTGCCAGCTCACCAGGGACTAGCGCCGACGAGCAGTACTTC. Its protein product is CASSPGTSADEQYF.

The chain employs TRBV7-3 and TRBJ2-1; D not resolved. The CDR3 sequence is 16 residues long. CDR1 is SGHTA, CDR2 FQGTGA, per germline. V lost 5 bases and J lost 0, with 14 bases in between. CDR3 region: CASSPTPASSYNEQFF. The CDR3 DNA sequence: TGTGCCAGCAGCCCCACTCCGGCAAGCTCCTACAATGAGCAGTTCTTC.

V and J are TRBV4-3 and TRBJ1-2, with TRBD1 identical over 8 bases. The CDR3 runs to 15 residues. Germline CDR1 reads LGHNA; CDR2 reads YSLEER. Trimming took 3 bases from V and 5 from J; bases not matched to a gene: 8. In DNA form, the CDR3 reads TGCGCCAGCAGCCATGCTGGACAGGGATATTATGGCTACACCTTC. As protein: CASSHAGQGYYGYTF.